What follows are 25 T cell receptor beta chains derived from one specimen sequenced in a study of blood T cell repertoires in COVID-19. Assay used: immunoSEQ multiplex PCR; TCRdb lists only in-frame clones, some missing. The repertoire consists of 200,000 or so clones, with roughly 90% occurring once and the leading ten covering approximately 8.1%. The sample comprised PBMCs or T cells enriched from blood (not recorded which). These receptors all come from a woman aged 18-35 years who had recovered from COVID-19.

The chain joins TRBV4-1 to TRBJ2-1; no definite D call. The CDR3 runs to 17 residues. The germline V gene encodes CDR1 MGHRA and CDR2 YSYEKL. Trimming cost V 3 bases and J 0 bases, with 15 bases left between them. The CDR3 sequence is CASSQVDMGISYNEQFF. CDR3 coding DNA: TGCGCCAGCAGCCAGGTAGACATGGGTATCTCCTACAATGAGCAGTTCTTC.

V gene TRBV20-1 combines with J gene TRBJ2-3; D unresolved. Trimming pared 6 bases from V and 8 bases from J, leaving 9 bases between. The CDR3 length is 10 residues. Germline assignment: CDR1 DFQATT and CDR2 SNEGSKA (reference sequence). The CDR3 is CSAPPITQYF. DNA of the CDR3: TGCAGTGCCCCCCCAATTACGCAGTATTTT.

Note on this clone: This same CDR3 is encoded by further DNA sequences in the sample. V gene TRBV28 combines with J gene TRBJ1-2, with D perhaps matching TRBD1 (5 bases). The CDR3 spans 12 residues. Looked up from germline, CDR1 is MDHEN and CDR2 is SYDVKM. Trimming shortened V by 4 bases and J by 4 bases, and 7 bases separated the two germline ends. The CDR3 spells CASSWGVYGYTF. In DNA form, the CDR3 reads TGTGCCAGCAGTTGGGGGGTCTATGGCTACACCTTC.

The chain has TRBV12-3 or TRBV12-4 and TRBJ1-1; 9 bases line up with TRBD1. The CDR3 runs to 13 residues. The V segment lost 5 bases and the J segment 8 bases; nucleotides outside the gene matches: 6. CDR3 sequence (DNA): TGTGCCAGCAGTCTACAACAGGGGGCCGAAGCTTTCTTT. It yields the protein CASSLQQGAEAFF.

The chain links TRBV28 to TRBJ1-4, with D unresolved. Trimming removed 5 bases at V and 11 bases at J, with 9 bases between. Germline V gene data show CDR1 as MDHEN and CDR2 as SYDVKM. The CDR3 has 11 amino acids. The CDR3 sequence is CASSLSGKLFF. CDR3 nucleotides: TGTGCCAGCAGTCTCTCGGGGAAACTGTTTTTT.

The CDR3 reads CASSESGRANYGYTF. CDR3 bases: TGTGCCAGCAGTGAATCTGGCAGGGCTAACTATGGCTACACCTTC. V usage is TRBV25-1 and J usage is TRBJ1-2, with a weak D call TRBD1 (5 bases). This CDR3 spans 15 amino acids. Germline CDR1 and CDR2: MGHDK and SYGVNS. V was clipped by 1 base and J by 0 bases, with 9 bases between them.

This chain connects TRBV7-7 to TRBJ1-3; D ambiguous. V was pared by 7 bases and J by 3 bases, with 19 bases between. The length of the CDR3 is 16 residues. Germline assignment: CDR1 SSHAT and CDR2 FNYEAQ (reference sequence). The CDR3 DNA follows: TGTGCCAGCACCAATACCCGGGTCGGGTTTGGAAACACCATATATTTT. Translation: CASTNTRVGFGNTIYF.

The chain has TRBV5-5 and TRBJ1-5; 7 nucleotides agree with TRBD1. The V and J ends lost 4 bases and 3 bases, in that order; junction bases with no gene match: 7. The CDR3 is 15 residues long. Per the germline V gene, CDR1 is SGHKS and CDR2 is YYEKEE (reference sequence). The CDR3 DNA sequence: TGTGCCAGCAGCAGTTCCGGGACAGTCAATCAGCCCCAGCATTTT. This codes for CASSSSGTVNQPQHF.

Regarding this clone: The same CDR3 arises from other DNA sequences in this sample as well. The J gene is TRBJ2-1, the V gene TRBV7-9, with no clear D. The CDR3 spans 12 residues. Germline lookup yields CDR1 SEHNR and CDR2 FQNEAQ (reference sequence). The V end was cut by 4 bases, the J end by 7 bases, with 8 bases between. The CDR3 sequence is CASSWRGNEQFF. For the CDR3, the DNA is TGTGCCAGCAGCTGGCGCGGAAATGAGCAGTTCTTC.

V gene TRBV11-2 combines with J gene TRBJ1-1; D remains ambiguous. The V gene lost 1 base and the J gene lost 6 bases, with 15 bases spanning the gap. Germline CDR1 SGHAT, CDR2 FQNNGV. The CDR3 consists of 15 residues. CDR3 sequence: CASSLVTTGKAEAFF. CDR3 DNA sequence: TGTGCCAGCAGCTTAGTGACGACGGGGAAGGCTGAAGCTTTCTTT.

The chain joins TRBV19 to TRBJ2-6; 7 nucleotides match TRBD1. V gave up 7 bases and J gave up 2 bases; unmatched junction bases: 2. CDR3 length equals 14 residues. CDR1 is LNHDA, CDR2 SQIVND, per germline (reference sequence). The DNA of the CDR3 is TGTGCCAGTATCGACAGGGCTGGGGCCAACGTCCTGACTTTC. This codes for CASIDRAGANVLTF. The variable domain in full, completed from reference TRBV19 and TRBJ2-6, reads DGGITQSPKYLFRKEGQNVTLSCEQNLNHDAMYWYRQDPGQGLRLIYYSQIVNDFQKGDIAEGYSVSREKKESFPLTVTSAQKNPTAFYLCASIDRAGANVLTFGAGSRLTVL.

The J gene is TRBJ1-1, the V gene TRBV6-1; 8 bases agree with TRBD1. The CDR3 runs 14 residues. Per germline, CDR1 MNHNS and CDR2 SASEGT. The junction had 3 bases not matched to a gene; V was cut back by 6 bases and J by 0 bases. The CDR3: CASSLTGVNTEAFF. The CDR3 DNA reads TGTGCCAGCAGCTTGACAGGGGTGAACACTGAAGCTTTCTTT.

This clone occurred once. The sample carries other DNA sequences with the same CDR3. The chain links TRBV7-9 to TRBJ2-5; maybe TRBD2 (5 bases). CDR1 and CDR2 from the germline V gene are SEHNR and FQNEAQ (reference sequence). The CDR3 covers 14 residues. V gave up 3 bases and J gave up 1 base, with 9 bases separating them. As DNA, the CDR3 is TGTGCCAGCAGCTTTGGACTCGTCCAAGAGACCCAGTACTTC. This gives the protein CASSFGLVQETQYF.

This clone was recorded only once. V usage is TRBV28 and J usage is TRBJ1-2; D uncertain. Trimming took 2 bases from V and 5 from J, leaving 12 bases between them. Germline V gene data show CDR1 as MDHEN and CDR2 as SYDVKM. This CDR3 is 14 amino acids long. The CDR3 region has the DNA TGTGCCAGCAGTTTAATCTCAGGAGGATATGGCTACACCTTC. This gives the protein CASSLISGGYGYTF.

In this sample, this clone turned up once. V and J are TRBV6-5 and TRBJ2-5, with D possibly matching TRBD2 (7 bases). The CDR3 length is 14 residues. Per germline, CDR1 MNHEY and CDR2 SVGAGI. V lost 0 bases, J lost 5 bases, and 10 bases lay in between. CDR3: CASSYSRGGETQYF. The CDR3, as DNA: TGTGCCAGCAGTTACTCAAGGGGGGGGGAGACCCAGTACTTC.

V is TRBV3-1 (or the pseudogene TRBV3-2) and J is TRBJ1-1, with a possible D match to TRBD1 (5 bases). Germline assignment: CDR1 LGHDT and CDR2 YNNKEL (reference sequence). The CDR3 spans 15 residues. Trimming left V 0 bases short and J 5 bases short, with 13 bases between. CDR3 sequence reads: CASSQDGGGWTEAFF. The CDR3 bases are TGTGCCAGCAGCCAAGATGGCGGGGGGTGGACTGAAGCTTTCTTT.

This chain uses TRBV19 with TRBJ2-7; D possibly corresponds to TRBD1 (6 bases). Trimming removed 3 bases at V and 2 bases at J, with 11 bases between. Germline CDR1 LNHDA, CDR2 SQIVND (reference sequence). The CDR3 runs to 14 residues. The CDR3 is CASSIRGFTYEQYF. CDR3 sequence (DNA): TGTGCCAGTAGTATCAGGGGCTTCACCTACGAGCAGTACTTC.

This clone was picked up one time. The gene calls are TRBV7-2 and TRBJ1-4, with TRBD1 matching 8 bases. J gave up 8 bases and V 5 bases, and 16 bases lay outside the gene matches. The CDR3 is made up of 17 amino acids. CDR1 and CDR2 (germline): SGHTA, FQGNSA. CDR3 sequence (DNA): TGTGCCAGCAGCGCTACAGGGGGTATAGTCAAAAGGGAAAAACTGTTTTTT. Amino acids: CASSATGGIVKREKLFF.

This chain joins TRBV12-3 or TRBV12-4 and TRBJ2-7, with TRBD1 identical over 7 bases. The CDR3 consists of 13 residues. V was clipped by 6 bases and J by 0 bases; unmatched bases: 2. CDR3 in DNA: TGTGCCAGCAGGGACAGGACCTCCTACGAGCAGTACTTC. This codes for CASRDRTSYEQYF.

The chain joins TRBV5-6 to TRBJ1-6; TRBD1 matches 9 bases. CDR3 size: 18 residues. Germline assignment: CDR1 SGHDT and CDR2 YYEEEE. V trimming: 3 bases; J trimming: 8 bases; junction bases outside the gene matches: 15. CDR3: CASSSSGGQGFTHSPLHF. CDR3 bases: TGTGCCAGCAGCTCAAGCGGAGGACAGGGGTTCACTCATTCACCCCTCCACTTT.

V is TRBV3-1 (or the pseudogene TRBV3-2) and J is TRBJ1-4; maybe TRBD1 (5 bases). Germline CDR1 LGHDT, CDR2 YNNKEL (reference sequence). Trimming left V 2 bases short and J 5 bases short, with 12 bases between. The CDR3 has 15 amino acids. CDR3 bases: TGTGCCAGCAGCCAAACTTACCGACAGAATGAAAAACTGTTTTTT. It specifies CASSQTYRQNEKLFF.

The genes are TRBV30 and TRBJ1-4; TRBD1 matches at 7 bases. Looked up from germline, CDR1 is GTSNPN and CDR2 is SVGIG (reference sequence). The junction had 5 bases not matched to a gene; V was cut back by 4 bases and J by 6 bases. The CDR3 length is 13 residues. The CDR3 nucleotides are TGTGCCTGGACAGACAGGGAAGATGAAAAACTGTTTTTT. Translation: CAWTDREDEKLFF.

The chain uses TRBV10-1 and TRBJ2-2; weak D call: TRBD1 (5 bases). Trimming removed 6 bases at V and 5 bases at J, with 7 bases between. CDR1 is WNHNN and CDR2 is SYGVQD in the germline V gene (reference sequence). The CDR3 covers 12 residues. The CDR3 DNA reads TGCGCCAGCAGCTCAGGGACCGGGGAGCTGTTTTTT. This sequence encodes CASSSGTGELFF.

The chain carries TRBV4-2 and TRBJ2-1; 7 bases are shared with TRBD2. After removal of 1 base from V and 0 bases from J, the junction contained 6 bases not matched to a gene. Per the germline V gene, CDR1 is LGHNA and CDR2 is YNFKEQ. The CDR3 spans 17 residues. The CDR3 DNA reads TGTGCCAGCAGCCAAGGTCTCGGCGGGGGCTCCTACAATGAGCAGTTCTTC. The encoded protein is CASSQGLGGGSYNEQFF.

This clone appeared a single time. The CDR3 here is CASSKAPLYEQYF. The DNA of the CDR3 is TGTGCCAGCAGCAAAGCTCCCCTTTACGAGCAGTACTTC. V and J are TRBV7-8 and TRBJ2-7, with D hard to call. Trimming cost V 5 bases and J 4 bases, with 12 bases left between them. Per the germline V gene, CDR1 is SGHVS and CDR2 is FQNEAQ. The CDR3 is made up of 13 amino acids.